This T cell receptor (beta chain) was sequenced during a study of shared clonotypes between healthy human individuals. Regarding the study as a whole: Richness estimates generally favored naive over memory subsets. The study found roughly 5% of naive CD4 clonotypes shared across four donors. Rarefaction demonstrated incomplete sorted-subset sequencing despite large depth.

TCRdb's copy holds only in-frame clones and misses some; the assay was immunoSEQ multiplex PCR. The sample carries under 1,900,000 clones, about 98.5% recorded once. CDR3 length: 16 amino acids. Germline loops: CDR1 LGHNA, CDR2 YSLEER. The V gene end was trimmed by 0 bases and the J gene end by 4 bases; junction bases not matched to a gene: 8. This clone was detected once. Its antigen is still unknown. This TCR derives from a young man in good health. Sequencing input: naive CD4+ T cells sorted from blood. Subset indicated: CD45RA+ positively selected. This chain uses TRBV4-3 with TRBJ1-2; 7 bases are shared with TRBD1. The CDR3 DNA reads TGCGCCAGCAGCCAAGATATCCTTAGGGACAGCTATGGCTACACCTTC. It encodes CASSQDILRDSYGYTF.